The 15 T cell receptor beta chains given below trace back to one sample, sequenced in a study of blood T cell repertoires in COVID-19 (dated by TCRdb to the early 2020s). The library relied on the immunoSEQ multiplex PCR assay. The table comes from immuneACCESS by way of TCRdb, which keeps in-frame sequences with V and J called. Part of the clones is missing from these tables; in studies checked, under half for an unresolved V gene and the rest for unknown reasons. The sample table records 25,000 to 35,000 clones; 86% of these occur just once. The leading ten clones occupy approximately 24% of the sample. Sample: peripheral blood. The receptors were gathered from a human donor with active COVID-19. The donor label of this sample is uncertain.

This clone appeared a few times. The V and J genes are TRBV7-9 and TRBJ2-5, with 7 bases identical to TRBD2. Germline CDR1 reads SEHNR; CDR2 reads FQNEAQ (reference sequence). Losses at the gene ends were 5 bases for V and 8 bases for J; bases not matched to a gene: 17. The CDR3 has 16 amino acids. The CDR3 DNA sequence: TGTGCCAGCAGCCCGCGCCCGACTAGCCTTTCGGAAACCCAGTACTTC. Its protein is CASSPRPTSLSETQYF.

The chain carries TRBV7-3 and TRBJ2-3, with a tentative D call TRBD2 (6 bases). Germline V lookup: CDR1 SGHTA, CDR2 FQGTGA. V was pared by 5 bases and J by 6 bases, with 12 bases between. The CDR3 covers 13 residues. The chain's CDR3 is CASSLNRGDTQYF. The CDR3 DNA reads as TGTGCCAGCAGCCTCAACCGGGGGGATACGCAGTATTTT.

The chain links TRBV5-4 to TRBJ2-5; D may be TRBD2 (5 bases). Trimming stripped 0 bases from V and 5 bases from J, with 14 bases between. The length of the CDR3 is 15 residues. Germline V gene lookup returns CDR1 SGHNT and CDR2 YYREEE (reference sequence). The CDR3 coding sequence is TGTGCCAGCAGCTTGGTCCTGGGTGGGGAGGAGACCCAGTACTTC. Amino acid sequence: CASSLVLGGEETQYF.

The chain's CDR3 is CASSQGGEQYF. The CDR3 DNA sequence: TGTGCCAGCAGCCAAGGGGGAGAGCAGTACTTC. This sequence joins TRBV12-3 or TRBV12-4 and TRBJ2-7; TRBD1 might be the D (6 bases). The CDR3 contains 11 residues. Trimming took off 6 bases at V and 7 bases at J, with 10 bases between the two ends.

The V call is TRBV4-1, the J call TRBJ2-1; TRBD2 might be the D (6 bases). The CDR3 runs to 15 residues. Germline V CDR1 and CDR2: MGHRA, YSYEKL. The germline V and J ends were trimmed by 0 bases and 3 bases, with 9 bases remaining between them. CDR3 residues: CASSQDWGVYNEQFF. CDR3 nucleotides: TGCGCCAGCAGCCAAGACTGGGGGGTCTACAATGAGCAGTTCTTC.

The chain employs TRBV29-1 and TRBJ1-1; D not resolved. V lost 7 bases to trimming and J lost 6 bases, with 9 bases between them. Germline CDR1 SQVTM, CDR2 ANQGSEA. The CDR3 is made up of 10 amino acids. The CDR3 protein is CSGGFSEAFF. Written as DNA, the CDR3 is TGCAGCGGGGGTTTCTCTGAAGCTTTCTTT.

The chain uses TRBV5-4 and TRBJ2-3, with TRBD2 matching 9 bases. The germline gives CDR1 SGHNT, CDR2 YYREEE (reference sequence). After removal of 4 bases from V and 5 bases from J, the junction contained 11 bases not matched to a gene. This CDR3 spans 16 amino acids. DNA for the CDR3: TGTGCCAGCAGCGTGGGCGCGGGGGGGCATGGAGATACGCAGTATTTT. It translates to CASSVGAGGHGDTQYF.

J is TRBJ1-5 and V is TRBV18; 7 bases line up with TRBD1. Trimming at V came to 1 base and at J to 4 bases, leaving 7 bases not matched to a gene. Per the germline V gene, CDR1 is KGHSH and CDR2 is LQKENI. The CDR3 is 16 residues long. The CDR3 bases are TGTGCCAGCTCACCACAACGAGGGACAGCTAATCAGCCCCAGCATTTT. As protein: CASSPQRGTANQPQHF.

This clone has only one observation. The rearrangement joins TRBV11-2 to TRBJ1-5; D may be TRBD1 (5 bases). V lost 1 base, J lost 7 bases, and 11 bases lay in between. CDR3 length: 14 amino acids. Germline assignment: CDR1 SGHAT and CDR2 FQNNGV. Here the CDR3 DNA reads TGTGCCAGCAGCTTAGTTACGGAGGGGCAGCCCCAGCATTTT. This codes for CASSLVTEGQPQHF.

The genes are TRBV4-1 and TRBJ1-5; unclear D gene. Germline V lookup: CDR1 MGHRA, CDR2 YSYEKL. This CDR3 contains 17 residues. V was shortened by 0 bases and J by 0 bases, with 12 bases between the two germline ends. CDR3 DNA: TGCGCCAGCAGCCAAGATCGGGGAGGGATTAGCAATCAGCCCCAGCATTTT. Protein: CASSQDRGGISNQPQHF.

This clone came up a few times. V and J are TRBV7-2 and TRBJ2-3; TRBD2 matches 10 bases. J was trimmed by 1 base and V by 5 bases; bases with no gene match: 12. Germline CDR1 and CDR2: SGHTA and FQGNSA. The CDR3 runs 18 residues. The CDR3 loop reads CASSLERTGTSGTDTQYF. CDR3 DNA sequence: TGTGCCAGCAGCCTGGAAAGGACCGGGACTAGCGGCACAGATACGCAGTATTTT.

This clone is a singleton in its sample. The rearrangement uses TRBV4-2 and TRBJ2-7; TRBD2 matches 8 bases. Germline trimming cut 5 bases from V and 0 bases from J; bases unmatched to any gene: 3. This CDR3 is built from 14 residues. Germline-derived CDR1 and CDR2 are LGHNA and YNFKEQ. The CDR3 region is CASSASGYSYEQYF. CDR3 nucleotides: TGTGCCAGCAGCGCTAGCGGGTACTCCTACGAGCAGTACTTC.

CDR3 nucleotide sequence: TGTGCCAGCAGCTTAGATAGTGGACTAGCGGGAATGGATACGCAGTATTTT. Its translation is CASSLDSGLAGMDTQYF. This rearrangement joins TRBV11-3 to TRBJ2-3, with 12 bases lining up with TRBD2. Germline trimming cut 0 bases from V and 6 bases from J; bases unmatched to any gene: 7. This CDR3 contains 17 residues. Germline V gives CDR1 SGHNT, CDR2 YENEEA.

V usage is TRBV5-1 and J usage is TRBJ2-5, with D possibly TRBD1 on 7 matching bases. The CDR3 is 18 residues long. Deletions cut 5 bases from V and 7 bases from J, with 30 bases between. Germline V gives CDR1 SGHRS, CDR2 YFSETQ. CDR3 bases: TGCGCCAGCAGTTTAAGCCCCAGTCCCGACAGGGTGGAGGGGACCCAGTACTTC. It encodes CASSLSPSPDRVEGTQYF.

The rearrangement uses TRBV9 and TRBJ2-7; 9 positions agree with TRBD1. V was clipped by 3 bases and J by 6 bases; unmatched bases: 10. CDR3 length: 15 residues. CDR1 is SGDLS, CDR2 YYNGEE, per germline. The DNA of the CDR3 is TGTGCCAGCAGCGAGACAACAGGGGGCGCGTTCGAGCAGTACTTC. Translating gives CASSETTGGAFEQYF. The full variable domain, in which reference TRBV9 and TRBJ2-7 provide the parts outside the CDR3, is DSGVTQTPKHLITATGQRVTLRCSPRSGDLSVYWYQQSLDQGLQFLIQYYNGEERAKGNILERFSAQQFPDLHSELNLSSLELGDSALYFCASSETTGGAFEQYFGPGTRLTVT.